What follows are 8 T cell receptor beta chains derived from one specimen sequenced in a study of CD8 T cells in Susac syndrome. Random hexamers were used to reverse transcribe the RNA input (roughly 0.5 to 1 ug). TCRdb re-analysed the immunoSEQ multiplex PCR reads in MiXCR, keeping a single row per CDR3 protein. The sample has approximately 120,000 distinct CDR3 sequences, around 94% seen once. Sequencing was carried out using CD4+ T cells from PBMCs. These receptor sequences come from a human donor in good health.

CDR3 residues: CATGLREGKDEQFF. The CDR3 DNA reads TGTGCCACCGGATTGAGGGAGGGAAAGGATGAGCAGTTCTTC. V usage is TRBV19 and J usage is TRBJ2-1; 7 bases agree with TRBD2. Germline V lookup: CDR1 LNHDA, CDR2 SQIVND (reference sequence). V dropped 10 bases and J dropped 8; count of bases not matched to a gene: 14. This CDR3 is 14 amino acids long.

The genes are TRBV18 and TRBJ1-4; D perhaps matches TRBD1 (6 bases). This CDR3 has 16 amino acids. V was shortened by 3 bases and J by 5 bases, with 16 bases between the two germline ends. In germline, CDR1 is KGHSH, CDR2 LQKENI. CDR3 in amino acids: CASSPDLGTRNEKLFF. CDR3 nucleotides: TGTGCCAGCTCACCCGATCTCGGGACAAGAAATGAAAAACTGTTTTTT.

This chain connects TRBV5-1 to TRBJ1-4; 11 nucleotides line up with TRBD1. Trimming cost V 4 bases and J 8 bases; bases outside gene matches: 7. Germline V gene data show CDR1 as SGHRS and CDR2 as YFSETQ. This CDR3 region has 15 residues. CDR3 sequence reads: CASSPDRGRGEKLFF. The CDR3 coding sequence is TGCGCCAGCAGCCCGGACAGGGGGCGCGGGGAAAAACTGTTTTTT.

The chain is built from TRBV28 and TRBJ1-1, with 7 bases aligning to TRBD1. From germline, CDR1 is MDHEN and CDR2 SYDVKM. J gave up 4 bases and V 5 bases, and 4 bases lay outside the gene matches. The CDR3 is 13 residues long. This CDR3 reads CASSDRVRTEAFF. The CDR3 nucleotides read TGTGCCAGCAGTGACAGGGTACGCACTGAAGCTTTCTTT.

This clonotype showed up just once. The V and J genes are TRBV9 and TRBJ1-1, with 9 bases matching TRBD1. Germline V CDR1 and CDR2: SGDLS, YYNGEE. The CDR3 is 16 residues long. With V trimmed by 1 base and J by 1 base, 5 bases remained unmatched. CDR3 amino acids: CASSVIPGQGNTEAFF. As DNA, the CDR3 is TGTGCCAGCAGCGTAATACCGGGACAGGGGAACACTGAAGCTTTCTTT.

V and J are TRBV5-1 and TRBJ2-5; TRBD2 aligns across 8 bases. V gave up 0 bases and J gave up 5 bases; unmatched junction bases: 9. CDR3 length equals 16 residues. Germline V gives CDR1 SGHRS, CDR2 YFSETQ. The CDR3: CASSLVDGRAQETQYF. The CDR3 nucleotides read TGCGCCAGCAGCTTGGTTGACGGGAGGGCCCAGGAGACCCAGTACTTC.

The genes are TRBV27 and TRBJ1-2; 8 bases fit TRBD1. Germline-derived CDR1 and CDR2 are MNHEY and SMNVEV (reference sequence). J lost 4 bases, V lost 0 bases, and 10 bases had no gene match. The CDR3 covers 17 residues. CDR3 in DNA: TGTGCCAGCAGTTTATCCACGGGACAGGCGAAAGCCTATGGCTACACCTTC. Protein sequence: CASSLSTGQAKAYGYTF.

The chain combines TRBV5-1 with TRBJ2-1; 7 nucleotides align to TRBD2. CDR1 is SGHRS and CDR2 is YFSETQ in the germline V gene. This CDR3 has 14 amino acids. V was pared by 3 bases and J by 3 bases, with 3 bases of the junction left unmatched. CDR3 coding DNA: TGCGCCAGCAGCTCTGAGCGGGGCTACAATGAGCAGTTCTTC. This codes for CASSSERGYNEQFF.